Only a few counts were recorded for the clone carrying this TCR beta chain. Its antigen is unidentified. Reverse transcription of all isolated RNA meant that expressed TCRB transcripts were sequenced. Sequencing was performed with immunoSEQ multiplex PCR; in TCRdb, only in-frame clones are kept and a portion is missing. The sample yields over 150,000 clones, around 8.4% seen once. Based on CD45RO/CCR7/CD25/CD127/CD95/CD27, CD4+ regulatory, stem cell-like memory, naive and central memory cells were sorted. The CDR3 has 13 residues. The trim removed 10 bases at V and 3 bases at J, leaving 8 bases unmatched. Germline V gene lookup returns CDR1 MDHEN and CDR2 SYDVKM. This entry comes from a study of beta chain features in type 1 diabetes. Overall study findings and caveats: Equally in patients and controls, PCR might preferentially amplify shorter templates. A moderate, significant TCRB CDR3 shortening appeared in type 1 diabetes across four CD4+ subsets. VDJ junctions sequenced from type 1 diabetes patients showed fewer insertions and more deletions. Across patients, naive, central memory and Treg TCRB repertoires exhibited apparently greater similarity than was observed across healthy donors.

Sequenced input: central memory CD4+ T cells from blood. The source is a woman younger than 35 with type 1 diabetes. The J gene is TRBJ2-7, the V gene TRBV28, with TRBD2 identical over 8 bases. The CDR3 DNA sequence: TGTGCCACCTCAACTAGCGGTCTCTACGAGCAGTACTTC. This codes for CATSTSGLYEQYF.